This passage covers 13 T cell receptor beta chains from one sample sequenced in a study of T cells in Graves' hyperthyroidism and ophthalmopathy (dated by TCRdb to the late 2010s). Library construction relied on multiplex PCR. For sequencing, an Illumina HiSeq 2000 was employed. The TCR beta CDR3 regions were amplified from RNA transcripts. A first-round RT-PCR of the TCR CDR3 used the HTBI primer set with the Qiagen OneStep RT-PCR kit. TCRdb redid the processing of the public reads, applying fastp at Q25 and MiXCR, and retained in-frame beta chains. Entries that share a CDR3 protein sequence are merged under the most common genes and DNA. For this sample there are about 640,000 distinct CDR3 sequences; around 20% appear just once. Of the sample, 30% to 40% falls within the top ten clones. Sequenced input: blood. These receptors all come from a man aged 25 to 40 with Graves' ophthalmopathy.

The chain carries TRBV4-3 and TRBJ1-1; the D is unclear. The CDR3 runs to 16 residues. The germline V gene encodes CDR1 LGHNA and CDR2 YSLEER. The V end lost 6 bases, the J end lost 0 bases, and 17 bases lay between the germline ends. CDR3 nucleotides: TGCGCCAGCAGTCTAGGCTCGGGGTTCCTGAACACTGAAGCTTTCTTT. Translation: CASSLGSGFLNTEAFF.

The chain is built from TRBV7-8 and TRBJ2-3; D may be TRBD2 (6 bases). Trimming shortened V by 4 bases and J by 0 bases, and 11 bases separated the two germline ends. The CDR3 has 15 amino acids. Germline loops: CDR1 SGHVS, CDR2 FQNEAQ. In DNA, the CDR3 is TGTGCCAGCAGCTCCCCCGGGGGTAGCACAGATACGCAGTATTTT. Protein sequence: CASSSPGGSTDTQYF.

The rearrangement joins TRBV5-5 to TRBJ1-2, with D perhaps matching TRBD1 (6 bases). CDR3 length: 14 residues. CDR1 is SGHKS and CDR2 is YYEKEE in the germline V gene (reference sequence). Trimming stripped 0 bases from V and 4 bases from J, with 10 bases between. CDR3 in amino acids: CASSLASGVYGYTF. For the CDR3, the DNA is TGTGCCAGCAGCTTGGCTTCAGGGGTCTATGGCTACACCTTC.

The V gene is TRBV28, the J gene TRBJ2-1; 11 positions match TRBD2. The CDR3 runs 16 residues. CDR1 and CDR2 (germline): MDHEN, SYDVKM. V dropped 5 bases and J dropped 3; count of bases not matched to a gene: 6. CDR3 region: CASSGSSGRNYNEQFF. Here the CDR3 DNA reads TGTGCCAGCAGTGGATCTAGCGGGAGGAACTACAATGAGCAGTTCTTC.

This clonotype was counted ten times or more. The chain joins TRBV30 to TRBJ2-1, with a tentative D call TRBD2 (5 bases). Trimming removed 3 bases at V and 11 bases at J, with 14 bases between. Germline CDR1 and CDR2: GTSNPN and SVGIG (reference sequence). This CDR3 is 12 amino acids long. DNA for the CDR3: TGTGCCTGGAGGGCCCTCCCGGGGAAGCAGTTCTTC. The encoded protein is CAWRALPGKQFF.

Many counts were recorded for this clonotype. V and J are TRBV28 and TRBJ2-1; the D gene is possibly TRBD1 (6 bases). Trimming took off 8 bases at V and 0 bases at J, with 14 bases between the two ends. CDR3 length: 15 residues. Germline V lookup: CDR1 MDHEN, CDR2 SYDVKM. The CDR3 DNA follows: TGTGCCAGCCAATACGGGACACCCTCCTACAATGAGCAGTTCTTC. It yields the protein CASQYGTPSYNEQFF.

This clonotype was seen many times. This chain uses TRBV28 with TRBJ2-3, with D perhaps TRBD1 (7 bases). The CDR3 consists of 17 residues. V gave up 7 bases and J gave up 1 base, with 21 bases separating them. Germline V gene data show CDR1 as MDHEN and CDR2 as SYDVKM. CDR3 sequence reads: CASTIGGGNLGTDTQYF. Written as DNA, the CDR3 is TGTGCCAGCACTATAGGGGGCGGGAATCTCGGCACAGATACGCAGTATTTT.

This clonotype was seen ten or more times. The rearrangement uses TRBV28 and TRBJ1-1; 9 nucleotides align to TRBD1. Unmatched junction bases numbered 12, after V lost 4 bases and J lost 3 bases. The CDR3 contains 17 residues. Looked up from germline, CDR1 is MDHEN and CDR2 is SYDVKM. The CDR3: CASSSWDRAVEDTEAFF. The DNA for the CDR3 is TGTGCCAGCAGTTCCTGGGACAGGGCGGTCGAGGACACTGAAGCTTTCTTT.

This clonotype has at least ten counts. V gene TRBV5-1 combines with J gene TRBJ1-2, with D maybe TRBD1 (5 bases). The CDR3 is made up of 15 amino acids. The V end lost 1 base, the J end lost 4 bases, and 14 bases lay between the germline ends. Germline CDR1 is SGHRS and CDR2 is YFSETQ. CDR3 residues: CASSLPRGPGYGYTF. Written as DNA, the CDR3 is TGCGCCAGCAGCTTGCCCCGGGGCCCAGGCTATGGCTACACCTTC.

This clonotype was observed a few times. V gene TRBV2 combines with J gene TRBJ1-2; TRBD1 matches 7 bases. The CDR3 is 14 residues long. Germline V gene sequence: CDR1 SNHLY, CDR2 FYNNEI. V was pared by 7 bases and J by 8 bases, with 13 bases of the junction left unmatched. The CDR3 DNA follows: TGTGCCAGCAAACAGACAGGGTCTGGTTTCGGCTACACCTTC. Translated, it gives CASKQTGSGFGYTF.

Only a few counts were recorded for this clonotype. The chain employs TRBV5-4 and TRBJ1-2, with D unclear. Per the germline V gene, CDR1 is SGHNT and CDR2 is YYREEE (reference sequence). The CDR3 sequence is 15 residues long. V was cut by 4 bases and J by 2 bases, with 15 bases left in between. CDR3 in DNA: TGTGCCAGCAGCATTCCCTTAACAGAGAACTATGGCTACACCTTC. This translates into CASSIPLTENYGYTF. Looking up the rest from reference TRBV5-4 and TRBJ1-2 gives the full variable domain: ETGVTQSPTHLIKTRGQQVTLRCSSQSGHNTVSWYQQALGQGPQFIFQYYREEENGRGNFPPRFSGLQFPNYSSELNVNALELDDSALYLCASSIPLTENYGYTFGSGTRLTVV.

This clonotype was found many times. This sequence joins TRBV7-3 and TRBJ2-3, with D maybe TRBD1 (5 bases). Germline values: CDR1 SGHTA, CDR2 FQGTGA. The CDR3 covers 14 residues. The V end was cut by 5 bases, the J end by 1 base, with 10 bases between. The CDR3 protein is CASSPQTGTDTQYF. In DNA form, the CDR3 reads TGTGCCAGCAGCCCACAGACAGGCACAGATACGCAGTATTTT.

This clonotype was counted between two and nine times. The CDR3 spells CATSDAGLAGASSYNEQFF. CDR3 bases: TGTGCCACCAGTGATGCTGGACTAGCGGGAGCGAGCTCCTACAATGAGCAGTTCTTC. The chain couples TRBV24-1 to TRBJ2-1; TRBD2 matches 13 bases. The germline V gene encodes CDR1 KGHDR and CDR2 SFDVKD. V lost 3 bases and J lost 0; bases outside the gene matches: 7. The CDR3 spans 19 residues.